This T cell receptor beta chain was recorded in a study of spatial heterogeneity in lung cancer (dated by TCRdb to about 2019). The study in broad terms: Beta-chain transcripts were consistently detected in greater numbers than alpha-chain transcripts, which likely reflects a higher abundance of beta-chain transcripts. In tumor regions, TCR transcript counts showed a strong correlation with a T cell transcriptional module score from matched bulk RNA-seq. In the raw uncorrected reads, each unique combination of TCR and UMI appeared more than ten times on average. In non-small cell lung cancer, the study quantitatively compared TCR alpha and beta repertoires across several tumor regions, matched nontumor lung, and blood. Nonsynonymous mutation counts, determined by whole-exome sequencing of tumor tissue, were related to features of the TCR repertoire. At surgery, some 220 tumor regions, around 64 matched nontumor lung samples and 56 PBMC samples were TCR-sequenced for both alpha and beta chains. The research as a whole found: Additional single-cell paired TCR alpha and beta sequencing was considered necessary to confirm, at a functional level, the hypothesis that regional TCRs recognize regional mutations. Counts of ubiquitous and regional expanded TCRs correlated with counts of ubiquitous and regional nonsynonymous mutations, respectively. The tumor nonsynonymous mutation count correlated with the number of expanded alpha and beta TCRs within the tumor. Estimated TCR-seq coverage of tumor T cells was only about 6.5% for alpha chains and about 13% for beta chains.

Library preparation used 5' RACE. The sample was run on a NextSeq 500. In the TCR library protocol, a unique molecular identifier was attached to each TCR cDNA molecule so that PCR and sequencing errors could be corrected. Per the authors' processing: Decombinator tools were used for TCR identification, UMI-based error correction and CDR3 extraction. Expanded TCRs were defined as those above a frequency of 2 per 1,000, corresponding to the top 1% of the tumor frequency distribution. Expanded tumor TCRs statistically deemed absent (corrected P<0.05) from at least one tumor region were classed as regional, and all other expanded tumor TCRs were classed as ubiquitous. Renyi diversity was calculated using the R vegan package after each repertoire was subsampled 100 times to 5,000 TCRs. CDR3 similarity networks were constructed using string-kernel similarity of amino acid triplets, with links drawn between CDR3s whose pairwise similarity was above 0.82. Using fastp trimming at Q25 and MiXCR clonotype assembly, TCRdb reanalyzed the public sequencing data and kept in-frame beta chains. Merged by CDR3 protein, the rows form single entries marked with the most common genes and DNA. The V and J calls were determined by TCRdb, not by the authors. The sample table records 24,000 or so distinct CDR3 sequences; roughly 10% of these occur just once. Clones ranked in the top ten supply over 7.5% of the sample.

This sample's time point label indicates: sample taken at primary tumor resection. Samples were obtained from fewer than 80 patients with early-stage, untreated non-small cell lung cancer from the lung TRACERx cohort. For TCR sequencing, whole RNA was extracted from tumor and nontumor lung tissue, or from cryopreserved PBMC samples, and no cell sorting was done. Only patients for whom sufficient RNA was available from at least two tumor regions were selected for TCR sequencing. Tumor and adjacent nontumor lung specimens were reviewed by a lung pathologist before selection. This clonotype has more than one count but fewer than ten. Its antigen remains undetermined. No much larger clone exists at a distance of one base, and base qualities are not known. The TCR comes from a male donor with early-stage non-small cell lung cancer. This specimen consisted of lung tumor tissue, obtained at surgery.

The CDR3 in this case is CASSLLGERGRETQYF. Read as DNA, the sequence is TGTGCCAGTAGTCTCCTAGGAGAGAGGGGGCGGGAGACCCAGTACTTC. The rearrangement combines TRBV19 with TRBJ2-5, and 7 junction bases match TRBD1. At the junction V is shortened by 5 bases and J by 5 bases; bases outside the gene matches: 14. CDR3 length: 16 amino acids, cysteine to phenylalanine. Of all the DNA, just the CDR3 is kept, 48 bases in frame from base 1. CDR1 LNHDA and CDR2 SQIVND are derived from the germline V gene (reference sequence).